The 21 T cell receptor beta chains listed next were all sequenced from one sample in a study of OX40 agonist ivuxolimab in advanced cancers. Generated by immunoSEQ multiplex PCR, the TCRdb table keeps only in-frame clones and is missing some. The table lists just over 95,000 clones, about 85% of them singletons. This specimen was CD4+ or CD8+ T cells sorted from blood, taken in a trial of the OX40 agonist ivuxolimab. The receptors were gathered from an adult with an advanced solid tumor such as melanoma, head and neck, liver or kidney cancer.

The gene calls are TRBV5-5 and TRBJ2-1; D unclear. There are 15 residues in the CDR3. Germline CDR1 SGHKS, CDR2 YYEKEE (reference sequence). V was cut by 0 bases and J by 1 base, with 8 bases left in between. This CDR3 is CASSLGVDSYNEQFF. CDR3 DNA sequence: TGTGCCAGCAGCTTGGGGGTGGATTCCTACAATGAGCAGTTCTTC.

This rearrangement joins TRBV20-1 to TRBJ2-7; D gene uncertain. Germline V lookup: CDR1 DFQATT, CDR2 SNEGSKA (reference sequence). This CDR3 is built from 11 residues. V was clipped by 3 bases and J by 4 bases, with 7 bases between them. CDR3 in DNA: TGCAGTGCTAGGGCCGGTTACGAGCAGTACTTC. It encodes CSARAGYEQYF.

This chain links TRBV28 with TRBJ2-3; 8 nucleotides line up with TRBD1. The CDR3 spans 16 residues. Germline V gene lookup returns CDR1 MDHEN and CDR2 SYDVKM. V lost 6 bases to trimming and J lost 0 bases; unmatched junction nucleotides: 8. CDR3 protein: CASRLRTGTSTDTQYF. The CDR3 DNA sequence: TGTGCCAGCAGGCTAAGGACAGGGACTAGCACAGATACGCAGTATTTT.

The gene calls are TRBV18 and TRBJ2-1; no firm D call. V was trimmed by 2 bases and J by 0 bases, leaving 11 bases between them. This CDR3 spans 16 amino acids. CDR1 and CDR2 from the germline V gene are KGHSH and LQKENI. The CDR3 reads CASSPFGVSSYNEQFF. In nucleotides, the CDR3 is TGTGCCAGCTCACCATTCGGCGTGAGCTCCTACAATGAGCAGTTCTTC.

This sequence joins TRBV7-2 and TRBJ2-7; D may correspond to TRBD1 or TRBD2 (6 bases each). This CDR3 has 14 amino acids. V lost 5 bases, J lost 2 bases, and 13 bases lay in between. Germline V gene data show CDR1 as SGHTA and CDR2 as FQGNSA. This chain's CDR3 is CASSRQEGTYEQYF. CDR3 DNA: TGTGCCAGCAGCCGACAGGAGGGGACCTACGAGCAGTACTTC.

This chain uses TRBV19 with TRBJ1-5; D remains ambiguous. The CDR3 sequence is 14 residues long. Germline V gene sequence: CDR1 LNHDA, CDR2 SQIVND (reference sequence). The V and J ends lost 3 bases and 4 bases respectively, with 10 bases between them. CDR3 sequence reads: CASSIGRINQPQHF. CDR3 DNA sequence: TGTGCCAGTAGTATCGGGCGGATTAATCAGCCCCAGCATTTT.

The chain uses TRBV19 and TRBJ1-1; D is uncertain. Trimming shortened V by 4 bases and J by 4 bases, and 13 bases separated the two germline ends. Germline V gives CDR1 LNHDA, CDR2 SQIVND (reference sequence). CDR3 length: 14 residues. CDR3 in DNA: TGTGCCAGTAGTACCACCGGTCGGGGCACTGAAGCTTTCTTT. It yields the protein CASSTTGRGTEAFF.

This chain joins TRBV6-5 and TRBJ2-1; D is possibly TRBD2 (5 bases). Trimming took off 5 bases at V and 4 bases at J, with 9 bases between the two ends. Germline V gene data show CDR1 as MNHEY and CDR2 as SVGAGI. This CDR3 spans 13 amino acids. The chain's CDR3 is CASSEAEYNEQFF. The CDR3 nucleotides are TGTGCCAGCAGTGAAGCGGAGTACAATGAGCAGTTCTTC.

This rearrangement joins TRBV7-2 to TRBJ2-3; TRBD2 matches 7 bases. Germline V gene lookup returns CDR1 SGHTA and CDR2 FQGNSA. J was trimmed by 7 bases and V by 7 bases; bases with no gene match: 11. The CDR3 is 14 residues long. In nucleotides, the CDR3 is TGTGCCAGCATCAACGACGGGGAGGGATATACGCAGTATTTT. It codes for CASINDGEGYTQYF.

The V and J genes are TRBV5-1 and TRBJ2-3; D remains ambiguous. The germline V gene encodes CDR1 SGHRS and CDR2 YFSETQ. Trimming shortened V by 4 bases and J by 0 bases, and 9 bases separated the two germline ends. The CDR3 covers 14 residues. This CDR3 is CASSGSASTDTQYF. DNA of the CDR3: TGCGCCAGCAGCGGATCAGCTAGCACAGATACGCAGTATTTT.

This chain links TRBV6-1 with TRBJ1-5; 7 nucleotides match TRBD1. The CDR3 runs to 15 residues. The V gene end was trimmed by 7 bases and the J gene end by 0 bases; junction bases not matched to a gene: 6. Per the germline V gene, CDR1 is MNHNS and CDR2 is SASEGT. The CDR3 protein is CASIWWDSSNQPQHF. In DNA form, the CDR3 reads TGTGCCAGCATTTGGTGGGACAGTAGCAATCAGCCCCAGCATTTT.

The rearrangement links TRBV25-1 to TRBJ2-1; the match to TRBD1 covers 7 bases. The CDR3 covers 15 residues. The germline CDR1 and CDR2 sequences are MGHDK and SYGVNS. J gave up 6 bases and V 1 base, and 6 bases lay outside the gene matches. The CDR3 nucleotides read TGTGCCAGCAGTGAATCCTCAGGGGGTAGCAATGAGCAGTTCTTC. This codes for CASSESSGGSNEQFF.

CDR3 sequence: CASSSLDTQPQHF. DNA of the CDR3: TGTGCCAGCAGTTCGTTAGACACCCAGCCCCAGCATTTT. The chain has TRBV6-6 and TRBJ1-5; the D is unclear. The CDR3 extends over 13 amino acids. Trimming took 4 bases from V and 7 from J, leaving 11 bases between them. Germline-derived CDR1 and CDR2 are MNHNY and SVGAGI (reference sequence).

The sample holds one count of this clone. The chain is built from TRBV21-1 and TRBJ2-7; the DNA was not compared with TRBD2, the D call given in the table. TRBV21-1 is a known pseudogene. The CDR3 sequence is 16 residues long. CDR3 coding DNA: TGTGCCAGCAGCCCCTGGTCCAGGGAGGGGACCTACGAGCAGTACTTC. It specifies CASSPWSREGTYEQYF.

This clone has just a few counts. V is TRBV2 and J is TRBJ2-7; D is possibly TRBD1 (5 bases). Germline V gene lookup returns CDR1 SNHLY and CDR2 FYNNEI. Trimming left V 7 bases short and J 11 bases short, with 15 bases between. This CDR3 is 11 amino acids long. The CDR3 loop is CASNRDSPEYF. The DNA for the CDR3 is TGTGCCAGCAACAGAGACAGTCCCGAGTACTTC.

Here the CDR3 reads CATNRGNGLPSYNEQFF. The CDR3 coding sequence is TGTGCCACTAACAGAGGAAACGGGCTTCCCTCCTACAATGAGCAGTTCTTC. V gene TRBV15 combines with J gene TRBJ2-1; D remains ambiguous. Germline loops: CDR1 LNHNV, CDR2 YYDKDF (reference sequence). CDR3 length equals 17 residues. Trimming took off 9 bases at V and 0 bases at J, with 21 bases between the two ends.

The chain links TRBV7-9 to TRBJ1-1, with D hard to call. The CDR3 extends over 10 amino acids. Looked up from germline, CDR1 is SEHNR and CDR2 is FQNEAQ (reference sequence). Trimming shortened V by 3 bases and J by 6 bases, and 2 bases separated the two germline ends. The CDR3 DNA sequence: TGTGCCAGCAGCTTCCCTGAAGCTTTCTTT. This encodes CASSFPEAFF.

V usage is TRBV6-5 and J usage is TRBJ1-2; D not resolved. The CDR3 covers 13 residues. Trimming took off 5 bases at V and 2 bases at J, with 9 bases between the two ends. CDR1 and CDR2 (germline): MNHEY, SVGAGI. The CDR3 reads CASSVDGNYGYTF. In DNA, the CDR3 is TGTGCCAGCAGTGTGGATGGCAACTATGGCTACACCTTC.

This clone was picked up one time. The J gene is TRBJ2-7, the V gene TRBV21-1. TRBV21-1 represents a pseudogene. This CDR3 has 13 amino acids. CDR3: CASSAVWAYEQYF. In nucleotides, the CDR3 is TGTGCCAGCAGTGCCGTTTGGGCCTACGAGCAGTACTTC.

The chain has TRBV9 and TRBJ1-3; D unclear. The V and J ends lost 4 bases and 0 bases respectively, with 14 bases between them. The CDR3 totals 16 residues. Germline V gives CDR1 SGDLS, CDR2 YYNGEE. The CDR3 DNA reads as TGTGCCAGCAGCCCTTTCTTGGGCCTCTCTGGAAACACCATATATTTT. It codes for CASSPFLGLSGNTIYF.

Written as DNA, the CDR3 is TGTGCCAGCAGCTTAGCGTACGACAGGGGGATGCATCAGCCCCAGCATTTT. Protein sequence: CASSLAYDRGMHQPQHF. This rearrangement joins TRBV7-8 to TRBJ1-5; 9 bases agree with TRBD1. Germline CDR1 SGHVS, CDR2 FQNEAQ. V lost 0 bases and J lost 5; bases outside the gene matches: 8. The length of the CDR3 is 17 residues.